These T cell receptor beta chains were read from a single sample in a study of T cell repertoires in cytomegalovirus infection. TCRdb called the reads again in MiXCR, with one record for every CDR3 protein. The data show about 450,000 distinct CDR3 sequences, 30% to 40% seen once. Specimen: PBMCs. These receptors came from a human donor in good health (CMV status not recorded). Some clones in this sample may be carry-over from other donors' samples. Both conserved end residues are part of each CDR3. The D gene is left open where the match is weak. Clone size is not always given. Where it is, it says once, few, many or a class for expanded clones.

J gene	clone size	V gene	D gene	CDR3 protein	CDR3 DNA
TRBJ2-3	many	TRBV7-8	-	CASSPPGLGTDTQYF	TGTGCCAGCAGCCCCCCGGGATTAGGCACAGATACGCAGTATTTT
TRBJ1-1	few	TRBV15	-	CATTTGEGSTEAFF	TGTGCCACCACGACGGGCGAGGGGAGCACTGAAGCTTTCTTT
TRBJ2-3	-	TRBV7-2	-	CASSYPRGGRSTHTQYF	TGCGCCAGCAGCTACCCCAGGGGGGGCCGGTCTACACATACGCAGTATTTT
TRBJ1-2	-	TRBV12-3/TRBV12-4	-	CASRVVGRTDGYTF	TGTGCCAGCAGAGTAGTCGGGAGGACGGATGGCTACACCTTC
TRBJ1-3	few	TRBV11-2	-	CASSLRMRVNSGNTIYF	TGTGCCAGCAGCTTACGGATGAGGGTCAACTCTGGAAACACCATATATTTT
TRBJ2-3	-	TRBV11-3	-	CASSPGGRGIDTQYF	TGTGCCAGCAGCCCGGGGGGCCGAGGGATAGATACGCAGTATTTT
TRBJ1-5	many	TRBV28	-	CASGEDPSSDQPQHF	TGTGCCAGCGGTGAGGATCCGAGCAGCGATCAGCCCCAGCATTTT
TRBJ1-2	-	TRBV25-1	-	CASSELGQNGYTF	TGTGCCAGCAGTGAACTTGGACAAAATGGCTACACCTTC
TRBJ2-6	few	TRBV6-1	-	CASTEMAPGANVLTF	TGTGCCAGCACTGAAATGGCGCCGGGGGCCAACGTCCTGACTTTC
TRBJ2-1	-	TRBV10-3	TRBD1	CAISPGQGALLVF	TGTGCCATCAGTCCGGGACAGGGGGCACTTCTGGTCTTC
TRBJ2-3	few	TRBV7-8	-	CASSPSEGPRTDTQYF	TGTGCCAGCAGCCCTAGCGAGGGGCCGCGCACAGATACGCAGTATTTT
TRBJ1-2	-	TRBV6-5	-	CASTYSRGGYTF	TGTGCCAGCACCTACTCCAGGGGTGGCTACACCTTC
TRBJ2-2	-	TRBV2	-	CASSDEWGNTGELFF	TGTGCCAGCAGCGACGAGTGGGGGAACACCGGGGAGCTGTTTTTT
TRBJ1-2	-	TRBV2	-	CASDGNYGYTF	TGTGCGAGCGACGGGAACTATGGCTACACCTTC
TRBJ2-4	-	TRBV20-1	-	CSARDTVTAKNIQYF	TGCAGTGCTAGAGATACGGTAACGGCCAAAAACATTCAGTACTTC
TRBJ2-5	few	TRBV5-1	-	CASSYGPRGLQETQYF	TGCGCCAGCAGCTACGGACCGAGAGGCCTTCAAGAGACCCAGTACTTC
TRBJ1-6	few	TRBV7-8	TRBD1	CASSLTGVRSPLHF	TGTGCCAGCAGCCTAACAGGGGTGCGTTCACCCCTCCACTTT
TRBJ2-5	few	TRBV18	-	CASSTQIQETQYF	TGTGCCAGCTCAACGCAGATCCAAGAGACCCAGTACTTC
TRBJ2-1	-	TRBV12-3/TRBV12-4	TRBD2	CASSPLAGGPYEQFF	TGTGCCAGCAGTCCGCTAGCGGGGGGGCCCTATGAGCAGTTCTTC
TRBJ2-7	once	TRBV28	TRBD2	CASRPRGRAGAYDQYF	TGTGCCAGCAGGCCGCGGGGGAGAGCGGGGGCCTACGATCAGTACTTC
TRBJ1-4	-	TRBV19	TRBD1	CASSPLQGNEKLFF	TGTGCCAGTAGCCCTTTACAGGGGAATGAAAAACTGTTTTTT
TRBJ2-3	few	TRBV11-3	-	CASSTAGTQATDTQYF	TGTGCCAGCAGCACCGCGGGGACACAAGCCACAGATACGCAGTATTTT
TRBJ1-1	-	TRBV7-8	-	CASSATRDTEAFF	TGTGCCAGCAGCGCTACAAGAGACACTGAAGCTTTCTTT